The 10 T cell receptor beta chains below all came from one sample that was sequenced in a study of shared clonotypes between healthy human individuals. Only CD45RO-negative cells positively selected for CCR7 counted as naive CD8 cells, so terminally differentiated effector memory CD45RA+ cells were excluded. Libraries were prepared by immunoSEQ multiplex PCR; TCRdb keeps only in-frame clonotypes and omits some of them. The table lists some 2,000,000 clones, approximately 94% of them singletons. Sequencing was done on a sample of naive CD8+ T cells sorted from blood. The receptors stem from a man between 18 and 29 years old in good health.

This chain joins TRBV29-1 and TRBJ1-3, with 11 positions matching TRBD1. The germline V gene encodes CDR1 SQVTM and CDR2 ANQGSEA. The CDR3 has 14 amino acids. V lost 2 bases and J lost 4; bases outside the gene matches: 1. The CDR3 bases are TGCAGCGTTGAACGGACAGGGGGCGGAAACACCATATATTTT. Translating it yields CSVERTGGGNTIYF.

The chain uses TRBV5-1 and TRBJ2-3, with D perhaps TRBD1 (5 bases). The V gene's germline CDR1 is SGHRS and CDR2 YFSETQ. The CDR3 spans 15 residues. Between the trimmed V and J ends, which lost 2 bases and 2 bases, there was a span of 12 bases. Written as DNA, the CDR3 is TGCGCCAGCAGCTTACAGGAACTAACCACAGATACGCAGTATTTT. Protein sequence: CASSLQELTTDTQYF.

The chain joins TRBV4-1 to TRBJ2-5, with a possible D match to TRBD2 (5 bases). V was pared by 0 bases and J by 7 bases, with 15 bases between. This CDR3 is 15 amino acids long. Germline V CDR1 and CDR2: MGHRA, YSYEKL. The CDR3 region has the DNA TGCGCCAGCAGCCAAGATATTAGCGCCCTTGGGACCCAGTACTTC. It encodes CASSQDISALGTQYF.

This clone was recorded only once. Other DNA sequences in this specimen translate into the identical CDR3. The chain combines TRBV10-3 with TRBJ2-7, with a tentative D call TRBD1 (6 bases). Between the trimmed V and J ends, which lost 8 bases and 0 bases, there was a span of 8 bases. CDR3 length: 12 residues. Looked up from germline, CDR1 is ENHRY and CDR2 is SYGVKD. The chain's CDR3 is CAIGGSSYEQYF. In DNA form, the CDR3 reads TGTGCCATCGGGGGCAGCTCCTACGAGCAGTACTTC.

The chain has TRBV28 and TRBJ1-2; D is uncertain. CDR3 length: 14 amino acids. Germline V gene sequence: CDR1 MDHEN, CDR2 SYDVKM. V was shortened by 3 bases and J by 1 base, with 9 bases between the two germline ends. CDR3 in DNA: TGTGCCAGCAGTTTGGACGGATTTAACTATGGCTACACCTTC. This encodes CASSLDGFNYGYTF.

The V gene is TRBV1, the J gene TRBJ2-7. TRBV1 is flagged as a pseudogene. The CDR3 has 11 amino acids. CDR3 region: CTSSQGVSSYF. CDR3 nucleotides: TGCACCAGCAGCCAAGGGGTGTCCTCGTACTTC.

The gene calls are TRBV5-5 and TRBJ1-2; 8 bases match TRBD1. Trimming at V came to 3 bases and at J to 1 base, leaving 14 bases not matched to a gene. The CDR3 extends over 18 amino acids. Germline CDR1 reads SGHKS; CDR2 reads YYEKEE (reference sequence). CDR3 protein: CASSSIADRGLGNYGYTF. Written as DNA, the CDR3 is TGTGCCAGCAGCTCCATCGCTGACAGGGGTTTGGGTAACTATGGCTACACCTTC.

With regard to this clone: Within the sample, other DNA sequences also encode this same CDR3. The chain employs TRBV9 and TRBJ2-3; 10 bases are a match to TRBD2. The CDR3 totals 14 residues. The germline V gene has CDR1 SGDLS and CDR2 YYNGEE. The V segment lost 5 bases and the J segment 2 bases; nucleotides outside the gene matches: 2. CDR3 DNA: TGTGCCAGCAGTCTAGCGGGAGCCACAGATACGCAGTATTTT. Translated, it gives CASSLAGATDTQYF.

The CDR3 DNA reads TGTGCCAGCAGCTTAGGTTCTAGCGGGAGCGAAGAGCAGTTCTTC. It translates to CASSLGSSGSEEQFF. The chain combines TRBV7-2 with TRBJ2-1, with 10 positions matching TRBD2. Germline V CDR1 and CDR2: SGHTA, FQGNSA. V shed 1 base and J 10 bases; nucleotides not matched to a gene: 7. The CDR3 runs 15 residues.

This clone appeared once. The CDR3 region is CASQLAGTGGFTEAFF. CDR3 in DNA: TGTGCCAGCCAACTAGCCGGGACAGGGGGTTTTACTGAAGCTTTCTTT. The V call is TRBV27, the J call TRBJ1-1; the match to TRBD1 covers 11 bases. The V and J ends lost 8 bases and 5 bases, in that order; junction bases with no gene match: 13. The germline gives CDR1 MNHEY, CDR2 SMNVEV (reference sequence). CDR3 size: 16 residues.